Listed below are T cell receptor beta chains from one sample, sequenced in a study of blood T cell repertoires in COVID-19. Sequencing was performed with immunoSEQ multiplex PCR; in TCRdb, only in-frame clones are kept and a portion is missing. The sample includes 400,000 to 500,000 clones, 88% of them seen just once. The sequenced sample consisted of PBMCs or T cells enriched from blood (not recorded which). All receptors come from a woman between 40 and 55 years old who had recovered from COVID-19. Each CDR3 is given with its conserved first and last residue. The order of the fields is D gene, clone size, V gene, J gene, CDR3 DNA, CDR3 protein. The D gene is left open where the match is weak. Only some rows state a clone size, as once, few, many or a class for expanded clones.

d_gene: TRBD1; abundance: -; v_gene: TRBV19; j_gene: TRBJ1-1; CDR3nt: TGTGCCAGTAGTTTCCTGGGACAGGGGGCGAGAACTGAAGCTTTCTTT; CDR3aa: CASSFLGQGARTEAFF
d_gene: -; abundance: -; v_gene: TRBV3-1/TRBV3-2; j_gene: TRBJ1-1; CDR3nt: TGTGCCAGCAGCCTCGGTGGGCAGGGAGGGATGGATTTT; CDR3aa: CASSLGGQGGMDF
d_gene: TRBD2; abundance: -; v_gene: TRBV6-2/TRBV6-3; j_gene: TRBJ2-7; CDR3nt: TGTGCCAGCGGCCGACTAGCGGGGACCTACGAGCAGTACTTC; CDR3aa: CASGRLAGTYEQYF
d_gene: TRBD2; abundance: -; v_gene: TRBV4-3; j_gene: TRBJ2-3; CDR3nt: TGCGCCAGCAGCCGCCGGACTAGCGGGAGCACAGATACGCAGTATTTT; CDR3aa: CASSRRTSGSTDTQYF
d_gene: -; abundance: -; v_gene: TRBV11-3; j_gene: TRBJ2-1; CDR3nt: TGTGCCAGCAGCCAGGACTCTTCCTACAATGAGCAGTTCTTC; CDR3aa: CASSQDSSYNEQFF
d_gene: TRBD2; abundance: -; v_gene: TRBV4-3; j_gene: TRBJ2-1; CDR3nt: TGCGCCAGCAGCGGGACTAGCGGGAGGGGCAATGAGCAGTTCTTC; CDR3aa: CASSGTSGRGNEQFF
d_gene: TRBD2; abundance: few; v_gene: TRBV7-2; j_gene: TRBJ2-7; CDR3nt: TGTGCCAGCAGCTTAACGGCGGGAGTTTGGTACGAGCAGTACTTC; CDR3aa: CASSLTAGVWYEQYF
d_gene: TRBD1; abundance: -; v_gene: TRBV10-3; j_gene: TRBJ1-1; CDR3nt: TGTGCCATCAGTGAGAGGGGACAGGGGGTCGGCACTGAAGCTTTCTTT; CDR3aa: CAISERGQGVGTEAFF
d_gene: -; abundance: -; v_gene: TRBV7-6; j_gene: TRBJ2-7; CDR3nt: TGTGCCAGCAGCTTAGCGGTGGGGGGTGGTTACGAGCAGTACTTC; CDR3aa: CASSLAVGGGYEQYF
d_gene: -; abundance: -; v_gene: TRBV3-1/TRBV3-2; j_gene: TRBJ1-1; CDR3nt: TGTGCCAGCAGCCGTATGGACTCAGCCACTGAAGCTTTCTTT; CDR3aa: CASSRMDSATEAFF
d_gene: TRBD1; abundance: -; v_gene: TRBV19; j_gene: TRBJ1-1; CDR3nt: TGTGCCAGTACCACAGGGGTAGGGGCTGAAGCTTTCTTT; CDR3aa: CASTTGVGAEAFF
d_gene: TRBD2; abundance: -; v_gene: TRBV7-8; j_gene: TRBJ2-1; CDR3nt: TGTGCCAGCAGCCCATTCGGGACTAGTTTCAATGAGCAGTTCTTC; CDR3aa: CASSPFGTSFNEQFF
d_gene: TRBD1; abundance: -; v_gene: TRBV5-6; j_gene: TRBJ1-2; CDR3nt: TGTGCCAGCAGCAGCAACCCCGGGACAGGCCACTATGGCTACACCTTC; CDR3aa: CASSSNPGTGHYGYTF
d_gene: TRBD1; abundance: -; v_gene: TRBV18; j_gene: TRBJ2-3; CDR3nt: TGTGCCAGCTCACCCCAACAGGGGAGCACAGATACGCAGTATTTT; CDR3aa: CASSPQQGSTDTQYF
d_gene: -; abundance: -; v_gene: TRBV19; j_gene: TRBJ1-1; CDR3nt: TGTGCCAGTAGTATCCTGACACGCTACACTGAAGCTTTCTTT; CDR3aa: CASSILTRYTEAFF
d_gene: TRBD2; abundance: once; v_gene: TRBV11-2; j_gene: TRBJ2-1; CDR3nt: TGTGCCAGCAGCATGCGCGGGACTAGCGGGAGAGGTGAGCAGTTCTTC; CDR3aa: CASSMRGTSGRGEQFF